This is a list of T cell receptor beta chains from one sample in a study of blood T cell repertoires in COVID-19. The data were produced by immunoSEQ multiplex PCR, yet TCRdb's version contains in-frame clones alone and is incomplete. This sample yields hundreds of thousands of clones, of which 87% are seen a single time; 10% to 15% belongs to the top ten. The sequenced material came from peripheral blood. The source of these receptors is a woman younger than 35 who had recovered from COVID-19. The CDR3 runs from the conserved cysteine through the conserved F or W. D genes are given only for firm matches. Only some rows state a clone size, as once, few, many or a class for expanded clones.

J gene,V gene,D gene,clone size,CDR3 DNA,CDR3 protein
TRBJ1-3,TRBV5-4,TRBD1,NA,TGTGCCAGCAGCCGACAGGGGAACCTCGGAAACACCATATATTTT,CASSRQGNLGNTIYF
TRBJ2-5,TRBV4-3,NA,few,TGCGCCAGCAGCCGCGGGCTAGTTGAGGAGACCCAGTACTTC,CASSRGLVEETQYF
TRBJ2-1,TRBV10-1,NA,NA,TGCGCCAGCAGTGAGGGGGCATTGGGGCAGTTCTTC,CASSEGALGQFF
TRBJ2-7,TRBV19,TRBD2,NA,TGTGCCAGTAGTATAGAGGGGGAGAGCGGGGCTTACGAGCAGTACTTC,CASSIEGESGAYEQYF
TRBJ2-3,TRBV7-3,TRBD2,NA,TGTGCCAGCAGCCCGGGACTAGCGGGAGGGCGGAAAGATACGCAGTATTTT,CASSPGLAGGRKDTQYF
TRBJ2-7,TRBV7-2,TRBD1,few,TGTGCCAGCAGCTTAGCAGCGCGGACAGGGGGCGCTTACGAGCAGTACTTC,CASSLAARTGGAYEQYF
TRBJ1-2,TRBV11-2,TRBD1,NA,TGTGCCAGCAGCTTAGATTCGACAGGGGCCTCGAGTTACTACACCTTC,CASSLDSTGASSYYTF
TRBJ2-2,TRBV3-1/TRBV3-2,TRBD2,NA,TGTGCCAGCAGCCAAGAAATTAGCGGGAGGAGGGACACCGGGGAGCTGTTTTTT,CASSQEISGRRDTGELFF
TRBJ2-7,TRBV10-3,TRBD1,NA,TGTGCCATCAGTGGGAGAACAGGGGACTACGAGCAGTACTTC,CAISGRTGDYEQYF
TRBJ2-1,TRBV29-1,TRBD1,NA,TGCAGCGTTTGGACAGGGGGCAATGAGCAGTTCTTC,CSVWTGGNEQFF
TRBJ2-7,TRBV13,NA,NA,TGTGCCAGCAGCACCAGGGACACCGGCTACGAGCAGTACTTC,CASSTRDTGYEQYF
TRBJ2-7,TRBV30,NA,NA,TGTGCCTGGAGTCGCCCTGCGGGAAATACCTCCTACGAGCAGTACTTC,CAWSRPAGNTSYEQYF
TRBJ1-1,TRBV6-5,NA,NA,TGTGCCAGCAGTTACTCCTTTAGCGCCACTGAAGCTTTCTTT,CASSYSFSATEAFF
TRBJ1-5,TRBV6-2/TRBV6-3,NA,once,TGTGCCAGCAGTCCGCGACAGAGTGATAGGCAGCCCCAGCATTTT,CASSPRQSDRQPQHF
TRBJ2-7,TRBV28,NA,NA,TGTGCCAGCAGTCTCCTAGGCGACGCCACCCGCTACGAGCAGTACTTC,CASSLLGDATRYEQYF
TRBJ2-1,TRBV4-3,TRBD2,NA,TGCGCCAGCAGCCAAGCGACTAGCGGGAGCTCCTACAATGAGCAGTTCTTC,CASSQATSGSSYNEQFF
TRBJ2-6,TRBV7-9,NA,once,TGTGCCAGCAGCTTAATATCTTCTGGGGCCAACGTCCTGACTTTC,CASSLISSGANVLTF
TRBJ1-1,TRBV30,NA,NA,TGTGCCTGTTCCGTAGGGAGGGGCACTGAAGCTTTCTTT,CACSVGRGTEAFF
TRBJ2-3,TRBV19,TRBD2,once,TGTGCCAGTAGTATCTCAAGCGGGAGAACCTCAGATACGCAGTATTTT,CASSISSGRTSDTQYF
TRBJ2-7,TRBV6-6,NA,NA,TGTGCCAGCGGGCCCTGGCGGGCTGCCTACGAGCAGTACTTC,CASGPWRAAYEQYF
TRBJ2-1,TRBV14,TRBD2,NA,TGTGCCAGCAGCCAAGATGCGAGACTAGCGGGGCTATACAATGAGCAGTTCTTC,CASSQDARLAGLYNEQFF
TRBJ1-1,TRBV12-5,NA,NA,TGTGCTAGCGTTGGGCACATGAACACTGAAGCTTTCTTT,CASVGHMNTEAFF
TRBJ2-3,TRBV7-6,NA,NA,TGTGCCAGCAGGGGGGGGGCCCAGCTGTATTTT,CASRGGAQLYF
TRBJ2-1,TRBV7-3,TRBD1,NA,TGTGCCAGCAGCCAAACAGGGGGCGGTGAGCAGTTCTTC,CASSQTGGGEQFF
TRBJ2-2,TRBV6-5,NA,few,TGTGCCAGCAGTTTACAGGGAACGAACACCGGGGAGCTGTTTTTT,CASSLQGTNTGELFF
TRBJ1-1,TRBV6-5,NA,NA,TGTGCCAGCAGTTACACCGGGGGTGAAGCTTTCTTT,CASSYTGGEAFF
TRBJ1-6,TRBV6-4,TRBD1,NA,TGTGCCAGCAGTGATTCAACAGGGGAGGCTTCACCCCTCCACTTT,CASSDSTGEASPLHF
TRBJ2-5,TRBV11-3,NA,NA,TGTGCCAGCAGCTTAGATCGATCCCAGGAAGAGACCCAGTACTTC,CASSLDRSQEETQYF
TRBJ2-7,TRBV18,NA,NA,TGTGCCAGCTCACCACTACGGGGAGTCCACGAGCAGTACTTC,CASSPLRGVHEQYF
TRBJ2-7,TRBV15,NA,NA,TGTGCCACCAGCAGAGGGGTTCGGGTGTCCTCCTACGAGCAGTACTTC,CATSRGVRVSSYEQYF
TRBJ2-5,TRBV27,NA,few,TGTGCCAGCAGTTTCCGGGGGGCTGGGCAAGAGACCCAGTACTTC,CASSFRGAGQETQYF
TRBJ1-2,TRBV30,NA,once,TGTGCCTGGAGCAGGGGTAACTATGGCTACACCTTC,CAWSRGNYGYTF
TRBJ2-2,TRBV6-1,TRBD2,NA,TGTGCCAGCAGTGCACGACTAGCGGGAGGGACCGGCACCGGGGAGCTGTTTTTT,CASSARLAGGTGTGELFF
TRBJ1-1,TRBV9,TRBD1,NA,TGTGCCAGCAGCACGCGACAGGGTTTGGAAGCTTTCTTT,CASSTRQGLEAFF
TRBJ2-3,TRBV10-3,NA,NA,TGTGCCGCCCAACAGTTTCAGAGAGATACGCAGTATTTT,CAAQQFQRDTQYF
TRBJ1-1,TRBV6-6,NA,NA,TGTGCCAGCAGTTACTCCTCCCAGGGCTACACTGAAGCTTTCTTT,CASSYSSQGYTEAFF
TRBJ2-7,TRBV9,NA,few,TGTGCCAGCAGCGTAGGAGCCCTTCCCACCTACGAGCAGTACTTC,CASSVGALPTYEQYF
TRBJ2-7,TRBV9,NA,NA,TGTGCCAGCAGCGCCGGGGATCCGGGCTACGAGCAGTACTTC,CASSAGDPGYEQYF
TRBJ1-1,TRBV25-1,NA,NA,TGTGCCAGCAGTAACCCGACAGCGAACACTGAAGCTTTCTTT,CASSNPTANTEAFF
TRBJ1-1,TRBV15,NA,few,TGTGCCACCAGCAGAGGGGGAGTGAACACTGAAGCTTTCTTT,CATSRGGVNTEAFF
TRBJ2-2,TRBV10-2,NA,NA,TGCGCCAGCAGTGACAGGGCAGGGGGGTCCGGGGAGCTGTTTTTT,CASSDRAGGSGELFF
TRBJ2-1,TRBV20-1,NA,NA,TGCAGTGCAGACTACAACAATGAGCAGTTCTTC,CSADYNNEQFF
TRBJ2-2,TRBV3-1/TRBV3-2,TRBD1,NA,TGTGCCAGCAGCCAAGAATTAGGACAGGGGCCGAAGCGGGGAGCTGTTTTT,CASSQELGQGPKRGAVF
TRBJ2-7,TRBV12-3/TRBV12-4,NA,NA,TGTGCCAGTAGAGGGTGGGACGAGCAGTACTTC,CASRGWDEQYF
TRBJ1-4,TRBV18,NA,NA,TGTGCCAGCTCACCGAGTCCCGGGACAAATGAAAAACTGTTTTTT,CASSPSPGTNEKLFF
TRBJ1-6,TRBV27,NA,NA,TGTGCCAGCAGTTTAGACAGAACCTCACCCCTCCACTTT,CASSLDRTSPLHF
TRBJ1-5,TRBV18,NA,once,TGTGCCAGCTCACCATTTTCTGATCAGCCCCAGCATTTT,CASSPFSDQPQHF
TRBJ2-7,TRBV28,NA,NA,TGTGCCAGCAAAGGACAGCCCTACGAGCAGTACTTC,CASKGQPYEQYF